This T cell receptor (beta chain) was sequenced during a study of T cells after posttransplantation cyclophosphamide. Broader study findings: Recipient CMV seropositivity and CMV reactivation strongly tracked TRB clonality.

The CDR3 covers 14 residues. Germline loops: CDR1 SEHNR, CDR2 FQNEAQ (reference sequence). The ends were cut back, 4 bases at V and 1 base at J, with 10 bases in the middle. The table came from immunoSEQ multiplex PCR; TCRdb's copy has only in-frame clones and leaves some out. Found here are some 20,000 clones, roughly 72% of them singletons; the top ten hold roughly a quarter. Treatment was busulfan-fludarabine conditioning, a marrow graft, and cyclophosphamide on days +3 and +4. About this clone: Its antigen remains unknown.

The clonotype comes from a young adult male patient who received an allogeneic stem cell transplant from a related donor, was CMV-positive, and had acute GVHD only. Some T cells may be the graft donor's. The sample consisted of PBMCs, taken after an allogeneic stem cell transplant with post-transplant cyclophosphamide. V and J are TRBV7-9 and TRBJ1-1, with no clear D. CDR3 bases: TGTGCCAGCAGCTACCGGCGGAAGAACACTGAAGCTTTCTTT. Residues: CASSYRRKNTEAFF. The full variable domain, its missing parts supplied by reference TRBV7-9 and TRBJ1-1, is DTGVSQNPRHKITKRGQNVTFRCDPISEHNRLYWYRQTLGQGPEFLTYFQNEAQLEKSRLLSDRFSAERPKGSFSTLEIQRTEQGDSAMYLCASSYRRKNTEAFFGQGTRLTVV.